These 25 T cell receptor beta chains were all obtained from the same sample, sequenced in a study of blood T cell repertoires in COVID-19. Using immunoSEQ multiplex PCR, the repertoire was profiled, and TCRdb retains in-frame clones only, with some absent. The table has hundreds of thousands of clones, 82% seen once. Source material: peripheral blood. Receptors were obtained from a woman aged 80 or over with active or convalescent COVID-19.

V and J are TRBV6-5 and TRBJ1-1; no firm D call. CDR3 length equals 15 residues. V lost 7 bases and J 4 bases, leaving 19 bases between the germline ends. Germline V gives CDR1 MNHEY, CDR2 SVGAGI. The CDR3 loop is CASTLYQDSSTEAFF. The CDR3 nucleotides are TGTGCCAGCACTCTCTACCAAGACTCGAGCACTGAAGCTTTCTTT.

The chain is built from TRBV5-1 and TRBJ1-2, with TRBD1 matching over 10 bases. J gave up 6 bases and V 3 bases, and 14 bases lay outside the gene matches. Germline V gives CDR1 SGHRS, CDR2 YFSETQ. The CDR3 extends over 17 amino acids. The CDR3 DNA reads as TGCGCCAGCAGCTCGACAGGGGGCGGCGTACCTTCGAATGGCTACACCTTC. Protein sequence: CASSSTGGGVPSNGYTF.

CDR3 in DNA: TGTGCCAGCACCCCTACTGAGGGTGGCAATCAGCCCCAGCATTTT. It specifies CASTPTEGGNQPQHF. The chain employs TRBV28 and TRBJ1-5; D is unclear. Germline CDR1 MDHEN, CDR2 SYDVKM. This CDR3 has 15 amino acids. Trimming removed 7 bases at V and 2 bases at J, with 15 bases between.

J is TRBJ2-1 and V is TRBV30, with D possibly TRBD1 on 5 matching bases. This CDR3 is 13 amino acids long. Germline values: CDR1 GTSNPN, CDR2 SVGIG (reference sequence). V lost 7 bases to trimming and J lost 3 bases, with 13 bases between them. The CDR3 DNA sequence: TGTGCCTACCGACCGGACATCTACAATGAGCAGTTCTTC. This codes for CAYRPDIYNEQFF.

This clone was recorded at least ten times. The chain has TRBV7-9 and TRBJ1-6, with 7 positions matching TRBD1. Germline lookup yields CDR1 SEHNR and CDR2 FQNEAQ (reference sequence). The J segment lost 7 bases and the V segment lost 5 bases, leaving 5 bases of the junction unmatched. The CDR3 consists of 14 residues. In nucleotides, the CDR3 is TGTGCCAGCAGCCCAGGGGGTACGAATTCACCCCTCCACTTT. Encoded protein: CASSPGGTNSPLHF.

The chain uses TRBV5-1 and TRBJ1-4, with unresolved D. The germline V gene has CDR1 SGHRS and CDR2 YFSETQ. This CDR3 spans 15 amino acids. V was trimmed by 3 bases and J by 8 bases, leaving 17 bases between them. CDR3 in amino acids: CASSSSRPHREKLFF. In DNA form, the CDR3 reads TGCGCCAGCAGCTCCTCTAGACCGCATAGGGAAAAACTGTTTTTT.

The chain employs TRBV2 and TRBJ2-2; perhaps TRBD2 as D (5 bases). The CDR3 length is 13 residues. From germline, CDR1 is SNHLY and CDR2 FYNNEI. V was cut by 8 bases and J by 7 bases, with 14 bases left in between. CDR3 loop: CASGRRRLGELFF. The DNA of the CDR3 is TGTGCCAGCGGGAGACGAAGGCTCGGGGAGCTGTTTTTT.

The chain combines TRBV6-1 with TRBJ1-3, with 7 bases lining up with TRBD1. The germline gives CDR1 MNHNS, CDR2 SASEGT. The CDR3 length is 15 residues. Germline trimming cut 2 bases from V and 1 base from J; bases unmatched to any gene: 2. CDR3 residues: CASSEQGVSGNTIYF. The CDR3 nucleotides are TGTGCCAGCAGTGAACAGGGGGTTTCTGGAAACACCATATATTTT.

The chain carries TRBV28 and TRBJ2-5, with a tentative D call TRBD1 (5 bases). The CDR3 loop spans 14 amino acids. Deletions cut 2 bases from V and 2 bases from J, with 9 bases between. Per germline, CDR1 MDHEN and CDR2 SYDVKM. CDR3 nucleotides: TGTGCCAGCAGTTTACCAGGGCGTCAAGAGACCCAGTACTTC. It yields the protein CASSLPGRQETQYF.

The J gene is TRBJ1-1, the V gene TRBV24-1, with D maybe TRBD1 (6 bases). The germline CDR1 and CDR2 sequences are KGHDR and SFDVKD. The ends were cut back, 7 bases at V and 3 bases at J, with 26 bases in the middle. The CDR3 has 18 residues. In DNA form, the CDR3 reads TGTGCCACCAGGAGACCAGGGGTCGTCGGGAGGTGGGACACTGAAGCTTTCTTT. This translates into CATRRPGVVGRWDTEAFF.

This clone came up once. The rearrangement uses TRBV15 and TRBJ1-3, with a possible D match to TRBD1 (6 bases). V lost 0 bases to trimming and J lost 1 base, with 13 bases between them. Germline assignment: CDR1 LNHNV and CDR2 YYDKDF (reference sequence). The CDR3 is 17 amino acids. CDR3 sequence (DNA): TGTGCCACCAGCAGAGACCAAAAACAGGGATCTGGAAACACCATATATTTT. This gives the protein CATSRDQKQGSGNTIYF.

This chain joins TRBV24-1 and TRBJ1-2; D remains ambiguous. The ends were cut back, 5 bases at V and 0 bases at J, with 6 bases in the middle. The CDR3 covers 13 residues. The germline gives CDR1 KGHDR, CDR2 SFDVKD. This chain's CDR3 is CATSVQPNYGYTF. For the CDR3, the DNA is TGTGCCACCAGTGTACAGCCTAACTATGGCTACACCTTC.

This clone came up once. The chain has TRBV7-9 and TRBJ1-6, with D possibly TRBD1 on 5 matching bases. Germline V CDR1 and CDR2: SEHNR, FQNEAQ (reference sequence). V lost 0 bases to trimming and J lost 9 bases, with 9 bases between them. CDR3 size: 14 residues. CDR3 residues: CASSLAGPLSPLHF. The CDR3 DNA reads TGTGCCAGCAGCTTAGCGGGGCCCCTTTCACCCCTCCACTTT.

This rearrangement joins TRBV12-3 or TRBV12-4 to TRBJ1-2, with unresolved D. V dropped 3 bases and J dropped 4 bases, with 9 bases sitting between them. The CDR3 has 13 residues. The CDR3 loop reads CASSFERSYGYTF. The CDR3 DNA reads TGTGCCAGCAGTTTCGAACGGAGCTATGGCTACACCTTC.

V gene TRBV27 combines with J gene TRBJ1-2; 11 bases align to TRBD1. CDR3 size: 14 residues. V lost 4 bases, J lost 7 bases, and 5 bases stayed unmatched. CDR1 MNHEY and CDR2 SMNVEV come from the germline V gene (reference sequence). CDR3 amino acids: CASSYGQGAGGYTF. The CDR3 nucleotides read TGTGCCAGCAGTTACGGACAGGGGGCAGGTGGCTACACCTTC.

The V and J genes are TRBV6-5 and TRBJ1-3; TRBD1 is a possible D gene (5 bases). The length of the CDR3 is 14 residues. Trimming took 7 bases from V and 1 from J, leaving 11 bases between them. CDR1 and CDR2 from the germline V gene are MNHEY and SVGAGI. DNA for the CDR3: TGTGCCAGCAAGAATGGGGGGTCTGGAAACACCATATATTTT. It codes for CASKNGGSGNTIYF.

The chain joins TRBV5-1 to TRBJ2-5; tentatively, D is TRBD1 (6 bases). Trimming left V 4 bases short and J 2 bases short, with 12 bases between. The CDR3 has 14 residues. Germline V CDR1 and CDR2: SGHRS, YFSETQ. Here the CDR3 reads CASSGTGHQETQYF. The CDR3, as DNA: TGCGCCAGCAGCGGAACGGGACATCAAGAGACCCAGTACTTC.

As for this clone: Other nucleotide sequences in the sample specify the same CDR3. The CDR3 region has the DNA TGTGCCAGCAGTTTGACAGGGTTTGAAGCTTTCTTT. Protein sequence: CASSLTGFEAFF. The V call is TRBV28, the J call TRBJ1-1; 7 bases map to TRBD1. The CDR3 has 12 amino acids. J lost 7 bases, V lost 3 bases, and 2 bases had no gene match. Germline lookup yields CDR1 MDHEN and CDR2 SYDVKM.

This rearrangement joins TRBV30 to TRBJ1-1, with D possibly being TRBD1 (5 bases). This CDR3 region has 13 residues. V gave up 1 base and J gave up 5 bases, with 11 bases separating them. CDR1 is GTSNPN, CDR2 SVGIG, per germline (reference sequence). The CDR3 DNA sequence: TGTGCCTGGAGTGCCCAGGGATGGACTGAAGCTTTCTTT. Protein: CAWSAQGWTEAFF.

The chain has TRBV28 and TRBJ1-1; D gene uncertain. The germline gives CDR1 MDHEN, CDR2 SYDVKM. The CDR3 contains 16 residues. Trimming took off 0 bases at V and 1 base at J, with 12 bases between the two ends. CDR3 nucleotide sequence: TGTGCCAGCAGTTTATGGGCAGGAGGCGCGAACACTGAAGCTTTCTTT. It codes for CASSLWAGGANTEAFF.

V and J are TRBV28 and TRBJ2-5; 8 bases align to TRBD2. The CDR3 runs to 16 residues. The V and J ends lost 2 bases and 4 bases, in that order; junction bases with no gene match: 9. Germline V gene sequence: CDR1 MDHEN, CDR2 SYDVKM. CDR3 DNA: TGTGCCAGCAGTTTACTCGGGAGGGCCGTAACAGAGACCCAGTACTTC. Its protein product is CASSLLGRAVTETQYF.

This chain's CDR3 is CASSPGLAVAYEQYF. DNA of the CDR3: TGTGCCAGCAGCCCCGGACTAGCGGTCGCCTACGAGCAGTACTTC. This sequence joins TRBV7-9 and TRBJ2-7; 10 bases are a match to TRBD2. This CDR3 is 15 amino acids long. The V and J ends lost 5 bases and 2 bases, in that order; junction bases with no gene match: 6. Germline CDR1 SEHNR, CDR2 FQNEAQ (reference sequence).

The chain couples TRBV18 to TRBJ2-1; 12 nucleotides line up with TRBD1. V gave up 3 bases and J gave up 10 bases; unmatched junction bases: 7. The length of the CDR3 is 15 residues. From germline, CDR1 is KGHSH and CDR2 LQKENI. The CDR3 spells CASSPLGQGAKEQFF. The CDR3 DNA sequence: TGTGCCAGCTCACCGTTGGGACAGGGGGCAAAAGAGCAGTTCTTC.

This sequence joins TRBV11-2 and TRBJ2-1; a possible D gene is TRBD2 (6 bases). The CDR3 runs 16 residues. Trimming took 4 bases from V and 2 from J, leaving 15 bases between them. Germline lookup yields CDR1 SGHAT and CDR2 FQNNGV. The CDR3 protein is CASSSTWGGTYNEQFF. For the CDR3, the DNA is TGTGCCAGCAGCTCCACCTGGGGCGGGACCTACAATGAGCAGTTCTTC.

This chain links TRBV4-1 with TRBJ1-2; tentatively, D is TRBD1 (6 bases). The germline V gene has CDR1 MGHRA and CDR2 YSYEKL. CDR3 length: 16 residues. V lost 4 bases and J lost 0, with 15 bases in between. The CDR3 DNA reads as TGCGCCAGCAGCCGCGACACAGGGATAGCTAACTATGGCTACACCTTC. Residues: CASSRDTGIANYGYTF.